Shown below are 9 T cell receptor beta chains from a single sample sequenced in a study of T cells in Graves' hyperthyroidism and ophthalmopathy. RNA transcripts yielded amplified TCR beta CDR3 regions. Using the HTBI primer set, a first-round RT-PCR was run on the TCR CDR3. TCRdb passed the multiplex PCR reads through MiXCR, listing each CDR3 protein once. The sample includes about 400,000 distinct CDR3 sequences, 11% to 15% seen only once; the top ten take under 30%. Input material: blood. The receptors derive from a man aged 45 to 65 with Graves' ophthalmopathy.

Many counts were recorded for this clonotype. The rearrangement links TRBV28 to TRBJ1-5; 10 bases map to TRBD1. The germline V gene has CDR1 MDHEN and CDR2 SYDVKM. V was pared by 3 bases and J by 6 bases, with 2 bases of the junction left unmatched. The CDR3 spans 14 residues. DNA for the CDR3: TGTGCCAGCAGTTTGGGGGACAGGGGTCAGCCCCAGCATTTT. Protein sequence: CASSLGDRGQPQHF.

This clonotype has ten or more counts. The gene calls are TRBV7-9 and TRBJ2-1; tentatively, D is TRBD2 (5 bases). Germline V gene data show CDR1 as SEHNR and CDR2 as FQNEAQ (reference sequence). V dropped 1 base and J dropped 7 bases, with 14 bases sitting between them. CDR3 length equals 15 residues. The CDR3 bases are TGTGCCAGCAGCTTAGGTAGGAGGTGGGAGAATGAGCAGTTCTTC. It translates to CASSLGRRWENEQFF.

Notes on this clonotype: At one boundary the junction diverges from the germline segment, which might be a read error. The rearrangement joins TRBV6-1 to TRBJ1-3; TRBD1 is a possible D gene (5 bases). The length of the CDR3 is 16 residues. The V gene's germline CDR1 is MNHNS and CDR2 SASEGT. The CDR3 sequence: CASSEYRSSSGNAIYF. CDR3 nucleotide sequence: TGTGCCAGCAGTGAATACAGGTCTAGCTCTGGAAACGCCATATATTTT.

This clonotype was detected ten times or more. V and J are TRBV6-1 and TRBJ1-2; 8 bases map to TRBD1. Per germline, CDR1 MNHNS and CDR2 SASEGT. The CDR3 totals 14 residues. With V trimmed by 2 bases and J by 6 bases, 5 bases remained unmatched. CDR3 sequence: CASSESRGLDGYTF. CDR3 in DNA: TGTGCCAGCAGTGAAAGCAGGGGGCTAGATGGCTACACCTTC.

In this sample, this clonotype turned up many times. The rearrangement uses TRBV6-1 and TRBJ2-7, with D perhaps matching TRBD1 (6 bases). The CDR3 length is 13 residues. With 7 bases removed from V and 1 base from J, the gap between germline ends came to 11 bases. CDR1 and CDR2 from the germline V gene are MNHNS and SASEGT. The CDR3 nucleotides are TGTGCCAGCAAGAACAGGGAATCCTACGAGCAGTACTTC. Protein: CASKNRESYEQYF.

This clonotype appeared a few times. For the CDR3, the DNA is TGCGCCAGCAGAACTACACAGGGGGCCGCAGAGACCCAGTACTTC. Its translation: CASRTTQGAAETQYF. The chain recombines TRBV5-1 with TRBJ2-5; 9 positions agree with TRBD1. The V gene end was trimmed by 5 bases and the J gene end by 4 bases; junction bases not matched to a gene: 9. In germline, CDR1 is SGHRS, CDR2 YFSETQ. This CDR3 contains 15 residues.

This clonotype was seen repeatedly, ten times or more. V is TRBV28 and J is TRBJ1-2; 12 positions agree with TRBD1. The CDR3 covers 15 residues. The trim removed 5 bases at V and 6 bases at J, leaving 7 bases unmatched. Germline lookup yields CDR1 MDHEN and CDR2 SYDVKM. The CDR3 protein is CASSTPGTGGHGYTF. The CDR3 nucleotides read TGTGCCAGCAGTACGCCCGGGACAGGGGGCCATGGCTACACCTTC.

This chain connects TRBV5-5 to TRBJ1-3; D is unclear. CDR1 is SGHKS and CDR2 is YYEKEE in the germline V gene (reference sequence). CDR3 size: 15 residues. V was pared by 1 base and J by 0 bases, with 8 bases between. Written as DNA, the CDR3 is TGTGCCAGCAGCTTGAGGATGAGCTCTGGAAACACCATATATTTT. Translating it yields CASSLRMSSGNTIYF.

At least ten counts were recorded for this clonotype. The chain has TRBV30 and TRBJ2-5, with TRBD2 matching over 10 bases. The length of the CDR3 is 15 residues. Germline CDR1 reads GTSNPN; CDR2 reads SVGIG (reference sequence). Trimming at V came to 1 base and at J to 3 bases, leaving 5 bases not matched to a gene. CDR3 sequence: CAWSGGTSGKETQYF. The CDR3 bases are TGTGCCTGGAGTGGCGGAACTAGCGGGAAAGAGACCCAGTACTTC.